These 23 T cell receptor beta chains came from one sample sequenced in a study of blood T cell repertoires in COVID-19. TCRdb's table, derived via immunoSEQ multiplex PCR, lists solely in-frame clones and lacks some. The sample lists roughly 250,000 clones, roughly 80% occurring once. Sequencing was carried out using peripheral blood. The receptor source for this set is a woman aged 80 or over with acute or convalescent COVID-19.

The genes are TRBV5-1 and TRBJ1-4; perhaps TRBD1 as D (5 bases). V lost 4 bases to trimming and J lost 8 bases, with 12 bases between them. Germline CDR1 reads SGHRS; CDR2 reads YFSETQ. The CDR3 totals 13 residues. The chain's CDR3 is CASSVNRNEKLFF. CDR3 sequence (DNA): TGCGCCAGCAGCGTCAACAGGAACGAAAAACTGTTTTTT.

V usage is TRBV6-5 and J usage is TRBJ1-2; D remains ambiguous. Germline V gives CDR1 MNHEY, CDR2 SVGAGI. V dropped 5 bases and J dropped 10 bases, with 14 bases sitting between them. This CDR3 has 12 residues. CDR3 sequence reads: CASSIPGGPYTF. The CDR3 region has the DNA TGTGCCAGCAGTATTCCCGGAGGGCCCTACACCTTC.

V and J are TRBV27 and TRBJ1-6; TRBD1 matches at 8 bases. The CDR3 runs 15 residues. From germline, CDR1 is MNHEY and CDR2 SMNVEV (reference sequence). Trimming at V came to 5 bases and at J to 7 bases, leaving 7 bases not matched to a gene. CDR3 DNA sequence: TGTGCCAGCAGTCCCCCGAGGACAGGGAATTCACCCCTCCACTTT. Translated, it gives CASSPPRTGNSPLHF.

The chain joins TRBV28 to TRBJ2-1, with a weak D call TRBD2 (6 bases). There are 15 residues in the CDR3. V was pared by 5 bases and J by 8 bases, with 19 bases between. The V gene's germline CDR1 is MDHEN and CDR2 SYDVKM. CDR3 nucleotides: TGTGCCAGCAGTCCGCACTTGCGGGGTTTCGATGAGCAGTTCTTC. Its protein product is CASSPHLRGFDEQFF.

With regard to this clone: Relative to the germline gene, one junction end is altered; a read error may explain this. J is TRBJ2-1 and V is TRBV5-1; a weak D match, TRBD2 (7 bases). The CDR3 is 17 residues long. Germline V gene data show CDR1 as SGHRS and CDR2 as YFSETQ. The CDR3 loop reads CARSWGAARGTGSEQFF. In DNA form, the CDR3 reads TGCGCCCGCAGCTGGGGGGCCGCGCGGGGGACTGGCAGTGAGCAGTTCTTC.

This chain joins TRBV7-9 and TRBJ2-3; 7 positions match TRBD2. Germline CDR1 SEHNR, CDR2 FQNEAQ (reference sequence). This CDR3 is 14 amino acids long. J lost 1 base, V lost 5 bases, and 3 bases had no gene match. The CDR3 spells CASSLSGGTDTQYF. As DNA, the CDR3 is TGTGCCAGCAGCCTAAGCGGGGGCACAGATACGCAGTATTTT.

The CDR3 region has the DNA TGTGCCAGTAGTATAGATAAGAACACCGGGGAGCTGTTTTTT. It specifies CASSIDKNTGELFF. The chain links TRBV19 to TRBJ2-2; the D is unclear. The germline V gene encodes CDR1 LNHDA and CDR2 SQIVND (reference sequence). V lost 0 bases, J lost 1 base, and 3 bases lay in between. The length of the CDR3 is 14 residues.

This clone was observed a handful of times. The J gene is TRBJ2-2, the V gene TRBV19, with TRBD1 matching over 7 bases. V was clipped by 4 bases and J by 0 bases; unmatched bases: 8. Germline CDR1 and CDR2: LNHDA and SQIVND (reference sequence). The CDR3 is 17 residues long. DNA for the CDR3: TGTGCCAGTAGTAAGCGACAGGGCACAGCGAACACCGGGGAGCTGTTTTTT. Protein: CASSKRQGTANTGELFF.

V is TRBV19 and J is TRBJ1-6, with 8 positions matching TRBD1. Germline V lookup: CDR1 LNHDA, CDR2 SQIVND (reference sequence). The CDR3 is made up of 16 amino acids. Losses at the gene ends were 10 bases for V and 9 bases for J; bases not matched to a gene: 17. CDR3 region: CATSGAAGGITSPLHF. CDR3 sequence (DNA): TGTGCCACTAGCGGGGCGGCAGGGGGCATTACTTCACCCCTCCACTTT.

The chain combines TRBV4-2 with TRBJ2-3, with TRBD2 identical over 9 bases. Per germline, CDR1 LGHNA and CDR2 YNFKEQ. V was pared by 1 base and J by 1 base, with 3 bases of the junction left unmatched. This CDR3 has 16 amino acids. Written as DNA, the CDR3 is TGTGCCAGCAGCCAAGTCCGCGGGGGGGGCACAGATACGCAGTATTTT. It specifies CASSQVRGGGTDTQYF.

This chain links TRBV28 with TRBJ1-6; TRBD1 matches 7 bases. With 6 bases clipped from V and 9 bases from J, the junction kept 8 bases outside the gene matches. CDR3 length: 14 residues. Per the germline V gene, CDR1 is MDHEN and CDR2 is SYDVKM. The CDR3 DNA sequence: TGTGCCAGCAGGTTCCAGGGGGGCCTTTCACCCCTCCACTTT. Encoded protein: CASRFQGGLSPLHF. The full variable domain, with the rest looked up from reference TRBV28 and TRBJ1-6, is DVKVTQSSRYLVKRTGEKVFLECVQDMDHENMFWYRQDPGLGLRLIYFSYDVKMKEKGDIPEGYSVSREKKERFSLILESASTNQTSMYLCASRFQGGLSPLHFGNGTRLTVT.

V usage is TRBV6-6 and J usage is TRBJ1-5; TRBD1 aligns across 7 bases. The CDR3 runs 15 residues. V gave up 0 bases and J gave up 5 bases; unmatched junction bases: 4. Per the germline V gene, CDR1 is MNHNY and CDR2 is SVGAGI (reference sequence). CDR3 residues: CASSYSGRGDQPQHF. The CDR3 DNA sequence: TGTGCCAGCAGTTACTCGGGCAGGGGGGATCAGCCCCAGCATTTT.

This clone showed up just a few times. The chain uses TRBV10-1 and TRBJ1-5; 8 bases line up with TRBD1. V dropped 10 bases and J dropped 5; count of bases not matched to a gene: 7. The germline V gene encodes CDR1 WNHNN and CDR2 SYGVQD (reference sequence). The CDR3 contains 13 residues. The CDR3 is CATPGTGHQPQHF. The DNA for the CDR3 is TGCGCCACACCCGGGACAGGCCATCAGCCCCAGCATTTT.

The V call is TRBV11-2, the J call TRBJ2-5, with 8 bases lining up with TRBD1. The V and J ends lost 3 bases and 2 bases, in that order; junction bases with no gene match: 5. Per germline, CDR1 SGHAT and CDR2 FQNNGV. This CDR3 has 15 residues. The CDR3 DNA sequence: TGTGCCAGCAGCTTCGGACAGGGCCGACAAGAGACCCAGTACTTC. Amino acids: CASSFGQGRQETQYF. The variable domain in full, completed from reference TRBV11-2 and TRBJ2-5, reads EAGVAQSPRYKIIEKRQSVAFWCNPISGHATLYWYQQILGQGPKLLIQFQNNGVVDDSQLPKDRFSAERLKGVDSTLKIQPAKLEDSAVYLCASSFGQGRQETQYFGPGTRLLVL.

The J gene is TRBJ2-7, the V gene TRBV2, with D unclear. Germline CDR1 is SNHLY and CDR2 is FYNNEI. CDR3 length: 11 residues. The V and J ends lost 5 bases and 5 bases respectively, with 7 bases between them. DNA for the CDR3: TGTGCCAGCAGTTTACTGGACGAGCAGTACTTC. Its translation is CASSLLDEQYF.

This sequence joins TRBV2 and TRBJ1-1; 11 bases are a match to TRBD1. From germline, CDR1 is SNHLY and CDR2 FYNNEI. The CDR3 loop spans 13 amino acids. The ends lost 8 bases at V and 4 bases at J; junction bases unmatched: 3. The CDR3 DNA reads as TGTGCCAGCGGGGGACAGGGGGGCACTGAAGCTTTCTTT. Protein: CASGGQGGTEAFF.

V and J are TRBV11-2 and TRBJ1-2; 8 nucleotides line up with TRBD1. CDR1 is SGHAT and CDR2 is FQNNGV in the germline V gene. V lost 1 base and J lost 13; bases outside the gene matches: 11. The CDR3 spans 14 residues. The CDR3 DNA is TGTGCCAGCAGCTTAGCCGCAGGGGGCATTCGGTGCACCTTC. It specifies CASSLAAGGIRCTF.

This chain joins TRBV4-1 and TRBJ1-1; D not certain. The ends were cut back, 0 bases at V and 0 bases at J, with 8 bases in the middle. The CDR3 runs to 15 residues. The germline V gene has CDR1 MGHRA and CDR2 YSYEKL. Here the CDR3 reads CASSQEGSLNTEAFF. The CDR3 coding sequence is TGCGCCAGCAGCCAAGAGGGCAGCTTGAACACTGAAGCTTTCTTT.

DNA for the CDR3: TGTGCCAGCAGCTCCGGACAGCCGTATTCACCCCTCCACTTT. Encoded protein: CASSSGQPYSPLHF. The chain recombines TRBV3-1 (or the pseudogene TRBV3-2) with TRBJ1-6; D may be TRBD1 (6 bases). From germline, CDR1 is LGHDT and CDR2 YNNKEL (reference sequence). V was cut by 5 bases and J by 8 bases, with 13 bases left in between. The CDR3 runs to 14 residues.

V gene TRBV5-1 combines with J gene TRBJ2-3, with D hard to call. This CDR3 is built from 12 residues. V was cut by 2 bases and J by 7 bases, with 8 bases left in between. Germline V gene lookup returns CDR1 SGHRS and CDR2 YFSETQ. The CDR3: CASSFERNTQYF. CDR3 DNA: TGCGCCAGCAGCTTCGAGAGAAATACGCAGTATTTT.

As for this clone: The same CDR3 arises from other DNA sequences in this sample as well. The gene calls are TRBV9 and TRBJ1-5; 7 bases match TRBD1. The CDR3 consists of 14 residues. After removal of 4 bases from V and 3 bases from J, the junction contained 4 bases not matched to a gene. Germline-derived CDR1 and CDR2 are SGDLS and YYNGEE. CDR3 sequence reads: CASSPGQNNQPQHF. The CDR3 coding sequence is TGTGCCAGCAGCCCGGGACAGAACAATCAGCCCCAGCATTTT. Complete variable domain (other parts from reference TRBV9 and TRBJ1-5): DSGVTQTPKHLITATGQRVTLRCSPRSGDLSVYWYQQSLDQGLQFLIQYYNGEERAKGNILERFSAQQFPDLHSELNLSSLELGDSALYFCASSPGQNNQPQHFGDGTRLSIL.

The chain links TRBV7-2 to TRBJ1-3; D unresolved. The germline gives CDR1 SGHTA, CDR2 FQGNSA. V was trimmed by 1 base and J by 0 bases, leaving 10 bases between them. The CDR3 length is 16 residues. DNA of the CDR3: TGTGCCAGCAGCTTAGGGCAGTTAAGCTCTGGAAACACCATATATTTT. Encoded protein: CASSLGQLSSGNTIYF.

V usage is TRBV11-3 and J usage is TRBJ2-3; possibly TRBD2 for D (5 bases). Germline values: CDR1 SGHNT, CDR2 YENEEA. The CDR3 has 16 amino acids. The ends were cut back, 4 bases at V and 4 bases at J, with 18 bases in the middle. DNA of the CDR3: TGTGCCAGCAGCTCCTCCCCTAGCATCCCTCCAGATACGCAGTATTTT. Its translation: CASSSSPSIPPDTQYF.